Below, 21 T cell receptor beta chains from the same sample are listed, as sequenced in a study of T cell responses to AZD1222 COVID-19 vaccine. Sequenced by immunoSEQ multiplex PCR; TCRdb stores in-frame clones only, minus some. The repertoire includes some 180,000 clones, approximately 91% of them detected once, and less than 2% sits in the top ten. The sequencing used peripheral blood, collected 28 days after the second AZD1222 dose. These receptors all stem from an adult who received the AZD1222 COVID-19 vaccine.

The chain links TRBV7-9 to TRBJ2-5, with D perhaps TRBD2 (6 bases). Germline CDR1 is SEHNR and CDR2 is FQNEAQ (reference sequence). This CDR3 has 13 amino acids. V lost 8 bases and J 5 bases, leaving 15 bases between the germline ends. In DNA form, the CDR3 reads TGTGCCAGCGGGGGGTGGTCCGGGGAGACCCAGTACTTC. Translation: CASGGWSGETQYF.

This chain links TRBV5-1 with TRBJ2-3; D is unclear. This CDR3 comprises 12 residues. From germline, CDR1 is SGHRS and CDR2 YFSETQ. V lost 6 bases and J 4 bases, leaving 9 bases between the germline ends. In DNA form, the CDR3 reads TGCGCCAGCAAATTAGGATCAGATACGCAGTATTTT. Its translation: CASKLGSDTQYF.

The sample holds a few counts of this clone. The chain uses TRBV7-9 and TRBJ2-2; D gene unclear. V was pared by 0 bases and J by 6 bases, with 8 bases between. The CDR3 runs 14 residues. Looked up from germline, CDR1 is SEHNR and CDR2 is FQNEAQ (reference sequence). CDR3 region: CASSLAGISGELFF. The DNA of the CDR3 is TGTGCCAGCAGCTTAGCAGGGATCTCCGGGGAGCTGTTTTTT.

This chain uses TRBV10-1 with TRBJ2-3; no clear D gene. CDR1 is WNHNN and CDR2 is SYGVQD in the germline V gene (reference sequence). Trimming left V 1 base short and J 2 bases short, with 4 bases between. This CDR3 spans 13 amino acids. This CDR3 is CASSELVTDTQYF. For the CDR3, the DNA is TGCGCCAGCAGTGAGTTGGTCACAGATACGCAGTATTTT.

This chain connects TRBV7-2 to TRBJ1-3; D remains ambiguous. The germline V gene has CDR1 SGHTA and CDR2 FQGNSA. The CDR3 is made up of 12 amino acids. V shed 3 bases and J shed 4 bases, with 4 bases lying between them. The DNA for the CDR3 is TGTGCCAGCAGCTTTGCAGGAAACACCATATATTTT. Its translation is CASSFAGNTIYF. Combining the CDR3 with reference TRBV7-2 and TRBJ1-3 gives the whole variable domain GAGVSQSPSNKVTEKGKDVELRCDPISGHTALYWYRQSLGQGLEFLIYFQGNSAPDKSGLPSDRFSAERTGGSVSTLTIQRTQQEDSAVYLCASSFAGNTIYFGEGSWLTVV.

This sequence joins TRBV11-2 and TRBJ1-6; D unresolved. This CDR3 is 19 amino acids long. Trimming took off 0 bases at V and 6 bases at J, with 21 bases between the two ends. Germline values: CDR1 SGHAT, CDR2 FQNNGV. In DNA, the CDR3 is TGTGCCAGCAGCTTAGAGGGAGAGGGCGTTGGCAGAATTAATTCACCCCTCCACTTT. Protein sequence: CASSLEGEGVGRINSPLHF.

The V call is TRBV7-6, the J call TRBJ1-1, with D uncertain. Trimming took off 5 bases at V and 2 bases at J, with 27 bases between the two ends. CDR1 SGHVS and CDR2 FNYEAQ come from the germline V gene. The CDR3 runs to 19 residues. Written as DNA, the CDR3 is TGTGCCAGCAGCCCTGCCTTCCGGCGGGTGAAAACCAGCAACACTGAAGCTTTCTTT. Its protein is CASSPAFRRVKTSNTEAFF. The whole variable domain, filled in from reference TRBV7-6 and TRBJ1-1, reads GAGVSQSPRYKVTKRGQDVALRCDPISGHVSLYWYRQALGQGPEFLTYFNYEAQQDKSGLPNDRFSAERPEGSISTLTIQRTEQRDSAMYRCASSPAFRRVKTSNTEAFFGQGTRLTVV.

This clone came up once. V usage is TRBV7-8 and J usage is TRBJ1-1; no definite D call. From germline, CDR1 is SGHVS and CDR2 FQNEAQ. CDR3 size: 15 residues. Trimming pared 5 bases from V and 0 bases from J, leaving 13 bases between. The CDR3 region has the DNA TGTGCCAGCAGCCCCCGTGGGAGGATGAACACTGAAGCTTTCTTT. It translates to CASSPRGRMNTEAFF. Drawing the rest from reference TRBV7-8 and TRBJ1-1, the complete variable domain is GAGVSQSPRYKVAKRGQDVALRCDPISGHVSLFWYQQALGQGPEFLTYFQNEAQLDKSGLPSDRFFAERPEGSVSTLKIQRTQQEDSAVYLCASSPRGRMNTEAFFGQGTRLTVV.

CDR3 sequence reads: CASSLEGLGYTF. CDR3 in DNA: TGCGCCAGCAGCTTGGAAGGGCTTGGCTACACCTTC. The gene calls are TRBV5-1 and TRBJ1-2; D call uncertain. This CDR3 region has 12 residues. Germline V lookup: CDR1 SGHRS, CDR2 YFSETQ. Trimming removed 0 bases from V and 7 bases from J, with 7 bases in between.

The chain carries TRBV3-1 (or the pseudogene TRBV3-2) and TRBJ1-1, with D tentatively TRBD1 (5 bases). Trimming stripped 10 bases from V and 0 bases from J, with 15 bases between. CDR3 length equals 14 residues. Germline V lookup: CDR1 LGHDT, CDR2 YNNKEL (reference sequence). The CDR3 DNA reads as TGTGCCACAAGCGGAGGGGTTCTGAACACTGAAGCTTTCTTT. Translated: CATSGGVLNTEAFF.

A few counts support this clone. V and J are TRBV3-1 (or the pseudogene TRBV3-2) and TRBJ2-1, with a tentative D call TRBD1 (6 bases). Germline V gene lookup returns CDR1 LGHDT and CDR2 YNNKEL (reference sequence). The CDR3 is made up of 15 amino acids. The V end lost 0 bases, the J end lost 8 bases, and 14 bases lay between the germline ends. CDR3 nucleotide sequence: TGTGCCAGCAGCCAAGAGTTCAGGGGAGAGGATGAGCAGTTCTTC. Translation gives CASSQEFRGEDEQFF.

The chain has TRBV10-2 and TRBJ2-3, with unresolved D. Germline values: CDR1 WSHSY, CDR2 SAAADI. V dropped 1 base and J dropped 8 bases, with 13 bases sitting between them. CDR3 length equals 14 residues. The CDR3 is CASSEWAEQGTQYF. The CDR3 DNA sequence: TGCGCCAGCAGTGAGTGGGCAGAGCAAGGTACGCAGTATTTT.

V and J are TRBV12-3 or TRBV12-4 and TRBJ1-2, with D hard to call. V shed 0 bases and J shed 7 bases, with 6 bases lying between them. The CDR3 has 12 amino acids. The CDR3 reads CASSLAGLGYTF. The CDR3 nucleotides are TGTGCCAGCAGTTTAGCAGGGCTTGGCTACACCTTC.

The chain carries TRBV23-1 and TRBJ2-1; D is possibly TRBD1 or TRBD2 (5 bases each). TRBV23-1 carries the ORF label, with uncertain function. The V gene lost 3 bases and the J gene lost 6 bases, with 18 bases spanning the gap. This CDR3 comprises 16 residues. This chain's CDR3 is CASSHPDYRGCNEQFF. The CDR3 region has the DNA TGCGCCAGCAGTCACCCCGACTATAGGGGATGCAATGAGCAGTTCTTC.

The rearrangement uses TRBV13 and TRBJ2-7; D gene uncertain. CDR1 is PRHDT and CDR2 is FYEKMQ in the germline V gene (reference sequence). This CDR3 spans 16 amino acids. The V gene lost 3 bases and the J gene lost 6 bases, with 21 bases spanning the gap. CDR3 residues: CASSFLLNGPDSEQYF. DNA for the CDR3: TGTGCCAGCAGCTTCTTGCTGAACGGGCCAGATAGCGAGCAGTACTTC.

V and J are TRBV5-1 and TRBJ2-7; 8 bases are shared with TRBD1. This CDR3 has 14 residues. Looked up from germline, CDR1 is SGHRS and CDR2 is YFSETQ. With 0 bases clipped from V and 4 bases from J, the junction kept 3 bases outside the gene matches. This CDR3 reads CASSLEDRVYEQYF. CDR3 DNA sequence: TGCGCCAGCAGCTTGGAGGACAGGGTTTACGAGCAGTACTTC. The entire variable domain, with the rest obtained from reference TRBV5-1 and TRBJ2-7, is as follows: KAGVTQTPRYLIKTRGQQVTLSCSPISGHRSVSWYQQTPGQGLQFLFEYFSETQRNKGNFPGRFSGRQFSNSRSEMNVSTLELGDSALYLCASSLEDRVYEQYFGPGTRLTVT.

This chain uses TRBV4-3 with TRBJ1-3, with unresolved D. The CDR3 is 15 amino acids. Germline assignment: CDR1 LGHNA and CDR2 YSLEER. Trimming left V 1 base short and J 2 bases short, with 9 bases between. The CDR3 here is CASSQGMSAGNTIYF. CDR3 bases: TGCGCCAGCAGCCAAGGGATGTCGGCTGGAAACACCATATATTTT.

The chain recombines TRBV27 with TRBJ2-7; TRBD2 matches 11 bases. CDR1 MNHEY and CDR2 SMNVEV come from the germline V gene (reference sequence). V gave up 5 bases and J gave up 2 bases; unmatched junction bases: 5. The CDR3 covers 15 residues. The CDR3 spells CASSARLAGTYEQYF. CDR3 bases: TGTGCCAGCAGTGCGCGACTAGCGGGAACCTACGAGCAGTACTTC.

The chain recombines TRBV19 with TRBJ2-7; possible D gene TRBD1, 5 bases. Trimming stripped 4 bases from V and 1 base from J, with 11 bases between. The CDR3 has 14 amino acids. Germline V lookup: CDR1 LNHDA, CDR2 SQIVND (reference sequence). The CDR3: CASSTHDRSYEQYF. The CDR3 nucleotides read TGTGCCAGTAGTACCCATGACAGATCCTACGAGCAGTACTTC. Supplemented by reference TRBV19 and TRBJ2-7, the full variable domain reads DGGITQSPKYLFRKEGQNVTLSCEQNLNHDAMYWYRQDPGQGLRLIYYSQIVNDFQKGDIAEGYSVSREKKESFPLTVTSAQKNPTAFYLCASSTHDRSYEQYFGPGTRLTVT.

This chain joins TRBV6-2 or TRBV6-3 and TRBJ1-5; 11 bases align to TRBD1. V trimming: 2 bases; J trimming: 5 bases; junction bases outside the gene matches: 5. The CDR3 length is 16 residues. Germline loops: CDR1 MNHEY, CDR2 SVGEGT. DNA of the CDR3: TGTGCCAGCAGTTACGGACGGGACAGGGGGTATCAGCCCCAGCATTTT. Amino acid sequence: CASSYGRDRGYQPQHF.

The V and J genes are TRBV7-2 and TRBJ1-4, with 8 bases that match TRBD1. Germline-derived CDR1 and CDR2 are SGHTA and FQGNSA. The CDR3 consists of 19 residues. V trimming: 1 base; J trimming: 7 bases; junction bases outside the gene matches: 17. The CDR3 DNA follows: TGTGCCAGCAGCTTAGGACCCAGGGTGACAGGGGTTGGGAGTGAAAAACTGTTTTTT. Translation: CASSLGPRVTGVGSEKLFF.